This T cell receptor beta chain derives from a study of human T cells and chemical hapten exposure (dated by TCRdb to about 2021). Broadly, across the study: For sensitization, 2% DPC in acetone was applied to a 2 cm by 2 cm area of upper inner arm skin. Throughout the study period of around 25 weeks, patients also received therapeutic DPC doses to the scalp every week. The libraries were sequenced as a pool, and the TCR yield per sample differed mostly because of small variations in library volumes within the pool. Blood samples were taken from patients before sensitization (week 0) and then at 2, 6 and about 24 weeks after DPC sensitization. Patch tests used Finn chambers with 0.01% DPC on the upper back, scored after 6 days by International Contact Dermatitis Research Group standards. The study tracked peripheral blood TCR repertoire changes in vivo during primary and secondary sensitization to the hapten diphenylcyclopropenone (DPC) in alopecia patients. Blood for TCR sequencing was provided by twenty-nine alopecia patients at one to four time points (pre-sensitization, 2, 6 and 24 weeks). The patient cohort, mostly female, included alopecia areata with under or over 50% scalp involvement, alopecia totalis and alopecia universalis.

Study-wide findings and limitations: Patch test score correlated positively with the number of PT1 expanded TCRs, reaching significance at thresholds 8, 16 and 32 but not at 4. The number of TCRs above 1 in 1000 frequency did not change with DPC sensitization; there was no evidence of global repertoire structure alterations. Repeated subsampling changed both the strength of the expansion versus patch-test correlation and the threshold at which that correlation became significant. All patients had alopecia, a presumed autoimmune disease, so their immune response might differ from that of healthy individuals. Expanded TCRs formed significantly more large CDR3 similarity clusters than pre-sensitization or healthy control sets, consistent with antigen-driven responses.

As concerns this clonotype: What this receptor recognizes is not known. Base qualities are not at hand, and no much larger clone is one base apart.

The label giving this sample's time point can be read as: pre-sensitization, week 0. The treatment or condition label, as the study defines it: therapeutic diphenylcyclopropenone sensitization with weekly scalp DPC. Blood at each patch-test visit was drawn before the patch test was applied. Patients were eligible if aged 18 to 70, diagnosed with alopecia and judged suitable for DPC therapy, and pregnant patients were excluded. Total RNA was extracted from unfractionated whole blood collected in Tempus Blood RNA tubes. The library was generated by RACE. The sequencer listed for this sample is NextSeq 500. During library preparation, unique molecular identifiers were attached to individual cDNA molecules so that TCRs could be counted in a quantitative, reproducible way. From each blood RNA sample, both TCR alpha and TCR beta chains were sequenced. Turning to the authors' computational methods: The median number of TCRs per sample was over 85,000, ranging from 23,224 to 690,600. V, J and CDR3 annotation of the TCR reads was performed with the Decombinator software suite. To make PS versus PT1 abundance plots, every sample was subsampled to the same number of TCRs (28,000). Expanded TCRs were defined as absent before sensitization and observed at least eight times at the 2-week time point. TCRdb trimmed public reads at Q25 via fastp, called clones via MiXCR and kept in-frame beta chains. Rows merge per CDR3 protein into single entries with the most common DNA and genes. The V and J calls come from TCRdb's annotation, not from the publication. This sample comprises around 57,000 distinct CDR3 sequences, approximately 10% of them detected only once. Around 4.1% of the sample is held by the ten biggest clonotypes.

Taken from the germline V gene, the CDR1 and CDR2 loops are SGHTA and FQGNSA. The CDR3 starts with the cysteine, ends with the phenylalanine, and has 14 residues. Just the 42-base CDR3 DNA is kept, in frame starting at base 1. V was cut back by 5 bases and J by 9 bases, leaving a gap of 19 bases between them. The sequence links TRBV7-2 to TRBJ1-1; TRBD1 is perhaps the D gene, given 6 matching bases. The TCR comes from a middle-aged woman with alopecia areata. Some clones in this sample may be carry-over from other donors' samples. The specimen was whole blood, collected in connection with sensitization to the hapten diphenylcyclopropenone (DPC). The CDR3 region reads CASSPEAGRGQAFF. The DNA sequence is as follows: TGTGCCAGCAGCCCCGAGGCGGGCAGGGGCCAAGCTTTCTTT.